These T cell receptor beta chains were read from a single sample in a study of long-term antiretroviral therapy in people with HIV. The method was immunoSEQ multiplex PCR; TCRdb's version includes in-frame clones alone and lacks a portion of them. The data contain roughly 20,000 clones, approximately 86% of them singletons. This sample comprised unsorted PBMCs, obtained 0.5 years after starting antiretroviral therapy. These receptors came from a man aged 40-49 years with HIV. Each CDR3 is given with its conserved first and last residue. A D gene is named only where the DNA matches it firmly. Clone sizes are given selectively: once, few, many, or a class where the clone is expanded.

J gene	D gene	clone size	V gene	CDR3 DNA	CDR3 protein
TRBJ2-7	-	-	TRBV7-9	TGTGCCAGCAGTCCCTCGATCCACGAGCAGTACTTC	CASSPSIHEQYF
TRBJ2-1	TRBD2	-	TRBV28	TGTGCCGTCGGGACTACGGAGGGGGAGCAGTTCTTC	CAVGTTEGEQFF
TRBJ2-3	-	-	TRBV7-7	TGTGCCAGCAGCTCTCTCCGAGGGGATACGCAGTATTTT	CASSSLRGDTQYF
TRBJ2-1	-	-	TRBV6-6	TGTGCCAGCAGTTACTCCGGGACTTCGTTCTTC	CASSYSGTSFF
TRBJ2-7	-	-	TRBV5-6	TGTGCCAGCAGCTTGGGGCACGAGCAGTACTTC	CASSLGHEQYF
TRBJ1-1	-	-	TRBV6-1	TGTGCCAGCAGTGGGGACATCGGAACTGAAGCTTTCTTT	CASSGDIGTEAFF
TRBJ1-2	TRBD1	-	TRBV5-5	TGTGCCAGCAGCTTTACCCCAGGGGGCGCTAACTATGGCTACACCTTC	CASSFTPGGANYGYTF
TRBJ1-6	-	-	TRBV6-6	TGTGCCAGCAGTTACTCAGGCAGGGATAATTCACCCCTCCACTTT	CASSYSGRDNSPLHF
TRBJ2-5	-	-	TRBV5-1	TGCGCCAGCAGCTGGGGGGACCTCGGAGGGCAGGAGACCCAGTACTTC	CASSWGDLGGQETQYF
TRBJ2-7	TRBD2	once	TRBV29-1	TGCAGCGTTGTGGCGGGAGGGACCGAGCAGTACTTC	CSVVAGGTEQYF
TRBJ2-7	-	-	TRBV30	TGTGCCTGGAGTGTGGGGAGCGGCTACGAGCAGTACTTC	CAWSVGSGYEQYF
TRBJ2-7	-	-	TRBV5-1	TGCGCCAGCAGCTTAATGGACAGTACCTACGAGCAGTACTTC	CASSLMDSTYEQYF
TRBJ2-6	-	-	TRBV7-2	TGTGCCAGCAGCTACACCCCCAGAGGGGCTGGGGCCAACGTCCTGACTTTC	CASSYTPRGAGANVLTF
TRBJ2-1	-	-	TRBV13	TGTGCCAGCAGCACCCCGAGCTCCTACAATGAGCAGTTCTTC	CASSTPSSYNEQFF
TRBJ2-7	-	-	TRBV18	TGTGCCAGCTCACCAAACAGGGATGACGAGCAGTACTTC	CASSPNRDDEQYF
TRBJ1-3	-	once	TRBV11-2	TGTGCCAGCAGCCGCCCTTTAGACTCTGGAAACACCATATATTTT	CASSRPLDSGNTIYF
TRBJ2-7	-	-	TRBV21-1	TGTGCCAGCAGCAAACTGATTCACGAGCAGTACTTC	CASSKLIHEQYF
TRBJ2-7	-	-	TRBV4-1	TGCGCCAGCAGCCAAGACCGGATCGGGACGGGGGAGCAGTACTTC	CASSQDRIGTGEQYF
TRBJ2-5	TRBD1	-	TRBV2	TGTGCCAGCAATGGGCAGGGGGCTGGAGAGACCCAGTACTTC	CASNGQGAGETQYF
TRBJ2-2	TRBD2	-	TRBV4-2	TGTGCCAGCAGCCAAGGGAGCGGGGGGCCCGACACCGGGGAGCTGTTTTTT	CASSQGSGGPDTGELFF
TRBJ1-2	-	-	TRBV23-1	TGCGCCAGCAGTCAGGCCTATGGCTACACCTTC	CASSQAYGYTF
TRBJ2-2	-	-	TRBV5-1	TGCGCCAGCAGCTTCGGTGAGGGCACCGGGGAGCTGTTTTTT	CASSFGEGTGELFF
TRBJ2-7	TRBD1	-	TRBV11-2	TGTGCCAGCAGCTTAGCCGGGACAGGGGATACCTACGAGCAGTACTTC	CASSLAGTGDTYEQYF